This T cell receptor (beta chain) is from a study of graft-versus-host responses after intestinal transplantation. The wider study: Recipients had transplants, and these were multivisceral, liver-intestinal, or isolated intestinal. Tacrolimus and steroids were given for about 3 years to all recipients after anti-thymocyte globulin induction. Study conclusions and caveats: The study associated peak circulating GvH clone levels with early post-transplant HvG declines.

The CDR3 has 14 amino acids. Trimming shortened V by 3 bases and J by 0 bases, and 5 bases separated the two germline ends. Germline V CDR1 and CDR2: MRHNA, SNTAGT. The table lists this clone with a few counts. Its target is not known. The study took post-transplant bone marrow from the posterior iliac crest or another site. Sequencing used immunoSEQ multiplex PCR; TCRdb keeps in-frame clones, though not all of them. Of around 15,000 clones in the sample, 87% were seen once. The receptor was isolated from a human patient who received an intestinal transplant, so some T cells may come from the graft donor. The rearrangement uses TRBV6-4 and TRBJ2-2; no reliable D call. Sample: bone marrow, taken 120 to 130 days after intestinal transplantation. The CDR3 here is CASSDSANTGELFF. The CDR3 DNA sequence: TGTGCCAGCAGTGATTCTGCGAACACCGGGGAGCTGTTTTTT.